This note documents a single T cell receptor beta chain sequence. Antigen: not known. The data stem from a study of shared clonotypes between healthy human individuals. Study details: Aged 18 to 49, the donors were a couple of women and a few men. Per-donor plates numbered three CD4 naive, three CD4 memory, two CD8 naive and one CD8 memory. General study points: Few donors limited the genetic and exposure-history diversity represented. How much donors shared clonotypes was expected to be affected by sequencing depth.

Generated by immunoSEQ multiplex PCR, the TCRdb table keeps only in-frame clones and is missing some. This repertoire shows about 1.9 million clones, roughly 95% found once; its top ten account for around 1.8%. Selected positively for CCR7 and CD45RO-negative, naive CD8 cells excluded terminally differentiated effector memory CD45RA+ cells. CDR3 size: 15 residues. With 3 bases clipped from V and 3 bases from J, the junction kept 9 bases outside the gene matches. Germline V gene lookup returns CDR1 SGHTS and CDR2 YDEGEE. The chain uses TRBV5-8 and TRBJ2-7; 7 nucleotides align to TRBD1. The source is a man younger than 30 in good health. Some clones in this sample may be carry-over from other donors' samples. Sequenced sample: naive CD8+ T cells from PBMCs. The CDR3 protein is CASSYRDRASYEQYF. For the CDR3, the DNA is TGTGCCAGCAGCTATCGCGACAGGGCCAGCTACGAGCAGTACTTC.